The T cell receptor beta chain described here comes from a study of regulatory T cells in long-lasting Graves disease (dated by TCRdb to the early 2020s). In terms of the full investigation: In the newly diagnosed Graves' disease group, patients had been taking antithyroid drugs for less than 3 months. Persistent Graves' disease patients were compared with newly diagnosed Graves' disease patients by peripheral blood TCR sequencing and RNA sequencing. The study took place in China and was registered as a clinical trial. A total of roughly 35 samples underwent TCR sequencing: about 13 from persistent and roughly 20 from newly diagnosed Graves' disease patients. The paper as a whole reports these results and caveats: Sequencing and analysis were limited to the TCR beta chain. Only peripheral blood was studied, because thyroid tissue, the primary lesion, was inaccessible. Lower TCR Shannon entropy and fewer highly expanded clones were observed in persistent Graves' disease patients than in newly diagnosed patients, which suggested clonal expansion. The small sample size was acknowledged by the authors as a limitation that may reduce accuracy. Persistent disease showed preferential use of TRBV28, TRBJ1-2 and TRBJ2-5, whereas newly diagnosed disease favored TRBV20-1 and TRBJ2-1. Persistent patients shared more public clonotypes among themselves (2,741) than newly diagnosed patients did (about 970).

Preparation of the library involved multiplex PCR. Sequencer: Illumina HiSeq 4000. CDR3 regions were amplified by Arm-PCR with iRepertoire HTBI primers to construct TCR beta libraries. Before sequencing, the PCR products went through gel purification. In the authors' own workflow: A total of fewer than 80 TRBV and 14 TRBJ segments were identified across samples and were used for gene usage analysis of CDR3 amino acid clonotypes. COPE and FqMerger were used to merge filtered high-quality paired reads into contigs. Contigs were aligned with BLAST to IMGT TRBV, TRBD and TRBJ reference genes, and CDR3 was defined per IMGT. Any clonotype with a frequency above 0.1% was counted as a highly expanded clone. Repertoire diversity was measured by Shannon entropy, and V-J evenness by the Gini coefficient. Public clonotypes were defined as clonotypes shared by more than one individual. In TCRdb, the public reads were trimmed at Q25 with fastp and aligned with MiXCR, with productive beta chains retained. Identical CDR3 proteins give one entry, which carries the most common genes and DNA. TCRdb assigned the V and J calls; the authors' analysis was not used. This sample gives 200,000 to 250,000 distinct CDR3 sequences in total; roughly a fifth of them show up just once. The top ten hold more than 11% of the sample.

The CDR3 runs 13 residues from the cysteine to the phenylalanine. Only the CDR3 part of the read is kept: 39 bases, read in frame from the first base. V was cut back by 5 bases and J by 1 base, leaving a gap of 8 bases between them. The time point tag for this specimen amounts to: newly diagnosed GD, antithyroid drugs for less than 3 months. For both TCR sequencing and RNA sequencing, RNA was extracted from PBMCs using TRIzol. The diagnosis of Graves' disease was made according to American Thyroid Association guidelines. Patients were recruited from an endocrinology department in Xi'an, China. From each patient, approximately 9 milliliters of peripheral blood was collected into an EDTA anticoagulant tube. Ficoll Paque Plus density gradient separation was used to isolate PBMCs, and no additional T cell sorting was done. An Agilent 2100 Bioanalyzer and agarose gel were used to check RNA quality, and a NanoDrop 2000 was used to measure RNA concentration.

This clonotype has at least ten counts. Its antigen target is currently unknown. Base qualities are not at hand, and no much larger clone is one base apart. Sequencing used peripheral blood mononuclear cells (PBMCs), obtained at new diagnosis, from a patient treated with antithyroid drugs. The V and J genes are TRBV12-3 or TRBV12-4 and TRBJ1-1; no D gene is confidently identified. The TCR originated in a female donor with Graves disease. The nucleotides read TGTGCCAGCAGTGCGGCACGGAACACTGAAGCTTTCTTT. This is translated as CASSAARNTEAFF.